These 17 T cell receptor beta chains were all obtained from the same sample, sequenced in a study of blood T cell repertoires in COVID-19. The repertoire was sequenced with immunoSEQ multiplex PCR; TCRdb's copy has only in-frame clones and lacks some. The sample includes 200,000 to 250,000 clones, over 75% seen only once; the top ten take 1.9%. Source material: peripheral blood. The receptors shown here come from a man aged 25 to 40 who had recovered from COVID-19.

This chain links TRBV7-9 with TRBJ1-1; D is uncertain. Looked up from germline, CDR1 is SEHNR and CDR2 is FQNEAQ (reference sequence). The V end lost 4 bases, the J end lost 4 bases, and 7 bases lay between the germline ends. The CDR3 is made up of 12 amino acids. The CDR3 DNA is TGTGCCAGCAGCTCGGTGAGCACTGAAGCTTTCTTT. It codes for CASSSVSTEAFF.

The chain uses TRBV15 and TRBJ2-3, with TRBD2 as a possible D gene (6 bases). The CDR3 has 14 residues. Trimming left V 4 bases short and J 4 bases short, with 12 bases between. CDR1 LNHNV and CDR2 YYDKDF come from the germline V gene (reference sequence). This CDR3 reads CATSTHSGSDTQYF. CDR3 coding DNA: TGTGCCACCAGCACTCACAGCGGGTCAGATACGCAGTATTTT.

A few counts support this clone. The rearrangement links TRBV29-1 to TRBJ1-5; TRBD1 is a possible D gene (5 bases). From germline, CDR1 is SQVTM and CDR2 ANQGSEA. V shed 6 bases and J shed 5 bases, with 17 bases lying between them. This CDR3 region has 14 residues. The CDR3 DNA follows: TGCAGCGTCGGGGGTCTTGGGATCGATCAGCCCCAGCATTTT. Its protein is CSVGGLGIDQPQHF.

The chain joins TRBV12-3 or TRBV12-4 to TRBJ2-7; no definite D call. Trimming cost V 4 bases and J 3 bases, with 7 bases left between them. The CDR3 runs 12 residues. The CDR3 DNA is TGTGCCAGCAGTTCCGGGTTCTACGAGCAGTACTTC. It is translated as CASSSGFYEQYF.

Notes on this clone: One end of the junction fails to match germline, which may point to a read error. V usage is TRBV6-1 and J usage is TRBJ1-2; D unresolved. In germline, CDR1 is MNHNS, CDR2 SASEGT. The CDR3 extends over 13 amino acids. The CDR3 DNA reads as TGTGCCAGCAGTCAAGCTCGTTCTCATGGCTACACCTTC. It is translated as CASSQARSHGYTF.

The V gene is TRBV5-1, the J gene TRBJ1-1; D possibly corresponds to TRBD1 (6 bases). Between the trimmed V and J ends, which lost 4 bases and 14 bases, there was a span of 21 bases. The CDR3 contains 13 residues. CDR1 and CDR2 from the germline V gene are SGHRS and YFSETQ. Here the CDR3 DNA reads TGCGCCAGCAGCGCTGGACAGTCAACTCTTATCTTCTTT. This codes for CASSAGQSTLIFF.

This chain connects TRBV5-6 to TRBJ2-3; possibly TRBD1 for D (6 bases). The V end was cut by 4 bases, the J end by 2 bases, with 17 bases between. Germline values: CDR1 SGHDT, CDR2 YYEEEE. This CDR3 contains 16 residues. The CDR3 region is CASSGGPSWLTDTQYF. CDR3 sequence (DNA): TGTGCCAGCAGCGGGGGCCCTAGTTGGCTCACAGATACGCAGTATTTT.

This CDR3 is CASSAETGSYEQYV. The CDR3 nucleotides are TGTGCCAGCAGTGCGGAGACAGGGAGTTACGAGCAGTACGTC. The V and J genes are TRBV2 and TRBJ2-7, with 7 bases identical to TRBD1. Germline trimming cut 4 bases from V and 4 bases from J; bases unmatched to any gene: 7. The CDR3 has 14 residues. From germline, CDR1 is SNHLY and CDR2 FYNNEI.

The chain couples TRBV6-1 to TRBJ1-2; TRBD1 matches at 10 bases. This CDR3 spans 14 amino acids. Germline CDR1 reads MNHNS; CDR2 reads SASEGT. V lost 10 bases, J lost 8 bases, and 13 bases stayed unmatched. Here the CDR3 reads CATKDTGTGDGYTF. The CDR3 DNA is TGTGCCACCAAAGACACCGGGACAGGGGACGGCTACACCTTC.

The rearrangement links TRBV11-3 to TRBJ2-1; 9 bases align to TRBD2. The germline gives CDR1 SGHNT, CDR2 YENEEA. The CDR3 is 16 residues long. V lost 5 bases, J lost 5 bases, and 10 bases stayed unmatched. The CDR3, as DNA: TGTGCCAGCAGCCCAAAATCCGGGACTAGCCACAATGAGCAGTTCTTC. Protein product: CASSPKSGTSHNEQFF.

The gene calls are TRBV7-6 and TRBJ1-1; D is unclear. The CDR3 is 15 residues long. The V end was cut by 2 bases, the J end by 1 base, with 11 bases between. The germline gives CDR1 SGHVS, CDR2 FNYEAQ. This CDR3 is CASSLRPAGNTEAFF. The CDR3 DNA sequence: TGTGCCAGCAGCTTACGTCCCGCCGGGAACACTGAAGCTTTCTTT.

This clone was detected only once. This chain uses TRBV6-5 with TRBJ2-7; D possibly corresponds to TRBD2 (5 bases). This CDR3 contains 13 residues. The V end was cut by 6 bases, the J end by 0 bases, with 9 bases between. Germline V CDR1 and CDR2: MNHEY, SVGAGI. CDR3 in DNA: TGTGCCAGCAGCCTCGGGAACTCCTACGAGCAGTACTTC. It encodes CASSLGNSYEQYF.

V is TRBV6-4 and J is TRBJ2-7, with 7 bases aligning to TRBD1. After removal of 10 bases from V and 0 bases from J, the junction contained 18 bases not matched to a gene. CDR1 and CDR2 (germline): MRHNA, SNTAGT. CDR3 length: 17 amino acids. For the CDR3, the DNA is TGTGCCAAACGGGAACAAGGACAGGCCCGATTCTCCTACGAGCAGTACGTC. Translating gives CAKREQGQARFSYEQYV.

The chain combines TRBV3-1 (or the pseudogene TRBV3-2) with TRBJ1-3; D remains unclear. CDR1 is LGHDT, CDR2 YNNKEL, per germline (reference sequence). Trimming took 1 base from V and 1 from J, leaving 11 bases between them. This CDR3 spans 16 amino acids. CDR3 DNA sequence: TGTGCCAGCAGCCAAGGAATATCGGTATCTGGAAACACCATATATTTT. Protein sequence: CASSQGISVSGNTIYF.

This clone appeared a few times. V usage is TRBV18 and J usage is TRBJ1-4, with D unclear. CDR1 is KGHSH, CDR2 LQKENI, per germline. CDR3 size: 15 residues. The V gene lost 3 bases and the J gene lost 0 bases, with 8 bases spanning the gap. The CDR3 coding sequence is TGTGCCAGCTCACCTGCCAGTGCAACTAATGAAAAACTGTTTTTT. Its translation: CASSPASATNEKLFF.

The V call is TRBV7-8, the J call TRBJ1-3; no reliable D call. The CDR3 spans 15 residues. The germline gives CDR1 SGHVS, CDR2 FQNEAQ. Between the trimmed V and J ends, which lost 4 bases and 0 bases, there was a span of 10 bases. Here the CDR3 reads CASSSEALSGNTIYF. The CDR3 bases are TGTGCCAGCAGCTCGGAGGCACTCTCTGGAAACACCATATATTTT.

The chain carries TRBV6-6 and TRBJ2-4; 7 nucleotides match TRBD1. This CDR3 is built from 15 residues. The trim removed 4 bases at V and 5 bases at J, leaving 8 bases unmatched. Germline loops: CDR1 MNHNY, CDR2 SVGAGI (reference sequence). The CDR3 loop is CASSSHTGVENIQYF. CDR3 bases: TGTGCCAGCAGTTCCCACACAGGGGTCGAAAACATTCAGTACTTC.